The 32 T cell receptor beta chains given below trace back to one sample, sequenced in a study of cytomegalovirus exposure and HLA in healthy donors. Vbeta (60) and Jbeta (13) primers were used in the PCR. Method: immunoSEQ multiplex PCR; TCRdb's copy keeps in-frame clones and lacks some. Of 170,000 or so clones in the sample, around 80% are singletons; the top ten hold 6% to 7.5%. Sequencing was carried out using PBMCs. These receptors were taken from a man aged 25 to 40 in good health and CMV-seropositive.

The CDR3 region is CASSRKLAGAPTDTQYF. Here the CDR3 DNA reads TGTGCCAGCAGCCGTAAACTAGCGGGAGCCCCCACAGATACGCAGTATTTT. V gene TRBV5-4 combines with J gene TRBJ2-3; 11 nucleotides agree with TRBD2. This CDR3 comprises 17 residues. Unmatched junction bases numbered 9, after V lost 4 bases and J lost 2 bases. Germline values: CDR1 SGHNT, CDR2 YYREEE (reference sequence).

The CDR3 nucleotides are TGTGCCAGCAGCTCATCAGGGTGGGGAGGAGGGGCCAACGTCCTGACTTTC. As protein: CASSSSGWGGGANVLTF. The chain couples TRBV11-3 to TRBJ2-6, with a possible D match to TRBD2 (6 bases). Trimming pared 4 bases from V and 4 bases from J, leaving 17 bases between. Germline assignment: CDR1 SGHNT and CDR2 YENEEA. The CDR3 is 17 amino acids.

The chain combines TRBV5-4 with TRBJ2-3, with D uncertain. The V and J ends lost 4 bases and 2 bases respectively, with 5 bases between them. Per germline, CDR1 SGHNT and CDR2 YYREEE (reference sequence). CDR3 length equals 12 residues. Written as DNA, the CDR3 is TGTGCCAGCAGCCCCAACACAGATACGCAGTATTTT. This gives the protein CASSPNTDTQYF.

A few counts support this clone. The rearrangement joins TRBV11-2 to TRBJ2-6; D is unresolved. CDR3 size: 15 residues. The germline V gene has CDR1 SGHAT and CDR2 FQNNGV. Trimming took off 2 bases at V and 0 bases at J, with 5 bases between the two ends. In nucleotides, the CDR3 is TGTGCCAGCAGCTTACTCAGCTCTGGGGCCAACGTCCTGACTTTC. It specifies CASSLLSSGANVLTF.

The V call is TRBV7-2, the J call TRBJ1-1; 8 nucleotides line up with TRBD1. The CDR3 loop spans 16 amino acids. Looked up from germline, CDR1 is SGHTA and CDR2 is FQGNSA. The ends lost 5 bases at V and 0 bases at J; junction bases unmatched: 8. Here the CDR3 reads CASSPKDRALNTEAFF. The CDR3 coding sequence is TGTGCCAGCAGCCCCAAGGACAGGGCCCTGAACACTGAAGCTTTCTTT.

The chain joins TRBV25-1 to TRBJ1-6; D might be TRBD1 (6 bases). The length of the CDR3 is 16 residues. CDR1 is MGHDK, CDR2 SYGVNS, per germline. V was trimmed by 4 bases and J by 7 bases, leaving 17 bases between them. The CDR3 coding sequence is TGTGCCAGCAGTGGCGCACAGGGCCATCTCAATTCACCCCTCCACTTT. It translates to CASSGAQGHLNSPLHF.

The CDR3 DNA follows: TGTGCCAGCAGTTTACTAGTTCCGAACACCGGGGAGCTGTTTTTT. Amino acids: CASSLLVPNTGELFF. The chain joins TRBV27 to TRBJ2-2; D unclear. The V and J ends lost 2 bases and 0 bases respectively, with 7 bases between them. Germline V gene data show CDR1 as MNHEY and CDR2 as SMNVEV (reference sequence). The CDR3 runs to 15 residues.

V and J are TRBV4-1 and TRBJ2-3; 15 bases align to TRBD2. The germline CDR1 and CDR2 sequences are MGHRA and YSYEKL. Unmatched junction bases numbered 5, after V lost 9 bases and J lost 1 base. This CDR3 contains 16 residues. CDR3 region: CASGLAGGRGTDTQYF. The CDR3 nucleotides read TGCGCCAGTGGACTAGCGGGGGGGCGAGGCACAGATACGCAGTATTTT.

J is TRBJ2-4 and V is TRBV27; tentative D call: TRBD1 (6 bases). The ends were cut back, 5 bases at V and 0 bases at J, with 11 bases in the middle. CDR3 length: 15 residues. The germline CDR1 and CDR2 sequences are MNHEY and SMNVEV (reference sequence). The CDR3 bases are TGTGCCAGCAGTCTGACAGGACCAGCCAAAAACATTCAGTACTTC. It codes for CASSLTGPAKNIQYF.

V is TRBV28 and J is TRBJ2-7; TRBD2 matches at 9 bases. This CDR3 is 16 amino acids long. Trimming cost V 6 bases and J 3 bases; bases outside gene matches: 12. Germline CDR1 is MDHEN and CDR2 is SYDVKM. The CDR3 here is CASSPPGTSLNYEQYF. CDR3 bases: TGTGCCAGCAGCCCCCCCGGGACTAGCCTTAACTACGAGCAGTACTTC.

The chain couples TRBV28 to TRBJ2-5, with D possibly TRBD2 on 6 matching bases. The length of the CDR3 is 15 residues. Germline V gene lookup returns CDR1 MDHEN and CDR2 SYDVKM. Trimming left V 5 bases short and J 5 bases short, with 18 bases between. The CDR3 region has the DNA TGTGCCAGCAGTCCACTTCGGAGGGGAGAGGAGACCCAGTACTTC. Protein: CASSPLRRGEETQYF. Full variable domain (outside the CDR3, taken from reference TRBV28 and TRBJ2-5): DVKVTQSSRYLVKRTGEKVFLECVQDMDHENMFWYRQDPGLGLRLIYFSYDVKMKEKGDIPEGYSVSREKKERFSLILESASTNQTSMYLCASSPLRRGEETQYFGPGTRLLVL.

The V gene is TRBV11-3, the J gene TRBJ2-1; D is perhaps TRBD2 (6 bases). Germline-derived CDR1 and CDR2 are SGHNT and YENEEA. With 3 bases removed from V and 0 bases from J, the gap between germline ends came to 12 bases. The CDR3 has 16 residues. The DNA of the CDR3 is TGTGCCAGCAGCTTCCTAGCGTCTAGCTCCTACAATGAGCAGTTCTTC. Amino acid sequence: CASSFLASSSYNEQFF.

The J gene is TRBJ2-2, the V gene TRBV9; TRBD2 aligns across 7 bases. Trimming at V came to 0 bases and at J to 0 bases, leaving 5 bases not matched to a gene. Germline CDR1 reads SGDLS; CDR2 reads YYNGEE. There are 17 residues in the CDR3. The CDR3 reads CASSVAGGPPNTGELFF. The CDR3 coding sequence is TGTGCCAGCAGCGTAGCGGGGGGTCCCCCGAACACCGGGGAGCTGTTTTTT.

CDR3 nucleotides: TGTGCCATCAGTGACGGACAGGGGTCGGATTCACCCCTCCACTTT. Its protein product is CAISDGQGSDSPLHF. This rearrangement joins TRBV10-3 to TRBJ1-6; TRBD1 agrees at 9 bases. V lost 3 bases and J lost 8; bases outside the gene matches: 5. The CDR3 is made up of 15 amino acids. Looked up from germline, CDR1 is ENHRY and CDR2 is SYGVKD.

The chain recombines TRBV7-8 with TRBJ2-1; maybe TRBD2 (5 bases). V lost 5 bases to trimming and J lost 5 bases, with 10 bases between them. From germline, CDR1 is SGHVS and CDR2 FQNEAQ. CDR3 size: 13 residues. Written as DNA, the CDR3 is TGTGCCAGCAGCCCGGGGATCGACAATGAGCAGTTCTTC. The encoded protein is CASSPGIDNEQFF.

This chain links TRBV1 with TRBJ1-1; the table names TRBD1, a call not compared with the DNA. TRBV1 is listed as a pseudogene. The CDR3 runs to 18 residues. CDR3 nucleotide sequence: TGCACCAGCAGTCAAAGGGCCAGGGGACCCCATAGGAACACTGAAGCTTTCTTT. The encoded protein is CTSSQRARGPHRNTEAFF.

In its sample, this clone was seen a few times. V gene TRBV25-1 combines with J gene TRBJ1-2, with D hard to call. Trimming stripped 4 bases from V and 6 bases from J, with 15 bases between. CDR1 and CDR2 from the germline V gene are MGHDK and SYGVNS. This CDR3 is built from 14 residues. The chain's CDR3 is CASSGPLWANGYTF. CDR3 sequence (DNA): TGTGCCAGCAGTGGTCCGCTCTGGGCGAATGGCTACACCTTC.

The chain has TRBV19 and TRBJ1-4; D is perhaps TRBD1 (5 bases). Looked up from germline, CDR1 is LNHDA and CDR2 is SQIVND (reference sequence). The V end lost 4 bases, the J end lost 3 bases, and 15 bases lay between the germline ends. The CDR3 has 16 amino acids. The CDR3 protein is CASSTRPRAANEKLFF. CDR3 nucleotides: TGTGCCAGTAGTACCCGACCCAGGGCAGCTAATGAAAAACTGTTTTTT.

V is TRBV5-1 and J is TRBJ2-7; D not certain. The CDR3 has 13 residues. Germline values: CDR1 SGHRS, CDR2 YFSETQ. V shed 7 bases and J shed 2 bases, with 13 bases lying between them. This chain's CDR3 is CASADQVTYEQYF. DNA of the CDR3: TGCGCCAGCGCCGACCAGGTGACCTACGAGCAGTACTTC.

The chain carries TRBV16 and TRBJ2-1, with D unclear. Per the germline V gene, CDR1 is KGHSY and CDR2 is FQNENV. This CDR3 region has 13 residues. V was shortened by 4 bases and J by 4 bases, with 8 bases between the two germline ends. The CDR3 is CASSPPKYNEQFF. Written as DNA, the CDR3 is TGTGCCAGCAGCCCCCCCAAATACAATGAGCAGTTCTTC.

The chain carries TRBV7-2 and TRBJ2-4, with D unclear. Germline V CDR1 and CDR2: SGHTA, FQGNSA. V lost 5 bases and J 0 bases, leaving 8 bases between the germline ends. This CDR3 comprises 14 residues. CDR3 region: CASSAVIAKNIQYF. The CDR3 bases are TGTGCCAGCAGCGCGGTAATAGCCAAAAACATTCAGTACTTC.

This clone was detected only once. The chain couples TRBV27 to TRBJ1-3, with 7 bases lining up with TRBD1. CDR1 and CDR2 from the germline V gene are MNHEY and SMNVEV (reference sequence). Trimming at V came to 2 bases and at J to 4 bases, leaving 5 bases not matched to a gene. The CDR3 covers 15 residues. The CDR3 loop is CASSLNRGRGNTIYF. CDR3 nucleotides: TGTGCCAGCAGTTTAAACAGGGGAAGAGGAAACACCATATATTTT.

DNA for the CDR3: TGTGCCAGCAGGATCGGGAACCAAGAGACCCAGTACTTC. It is translated as CASRIGNQETQYF. The rearrangement joins TRBV5-4 to TRBJ2-5; the D gene is possibly TRBD2 (5 bases). The CDR3 has 13 residues. Deletions cut 5 bases from V and 0 bases from J, with 8 bases between. The V gene's germline CDR1 is SGHNT and CDR2 YYREEE (reference sequence).

The chain recombines TRBV6-1 with TRBJ1-1; 10 bases agree with TRBD1. The CDR3 loop spans 13 amino acids. V gave up 4 bases and J gave up 7 bases; unmatched junction bases: 3. Looked up from germline, CDR1 is MNHNS and CDR2 is SASEGT. The CDR3 DNA reads as TGTGCCAGCAGTGGGGACAGGGGATTTGAAGCTTTCTTT. It yields the protein CASSGDRGFEAFF.

The gene calls are TRBV11-3 and TRBJ2-3; 7 bases fit TRBD2. V lost 1 base to trimming and J lost 4 bases; unmatched junction nucleotides: 8. CDR1 and CDR2 from the germline V gene are SGHNT and YENEEA. This CDR3 has 16 residues. This CDR3 reads CASSLVMAGVADTQYF. As DNA, the CDR3 is TGTGCCAGCAGCTTAGTGATGGCGGGAGTGGCAGATACGCAGTATTTT.

This chain connects TRBV29-1 to TRBJ2-3; D possibly corresponds to TRBD2 (6 bases). V was trimmed by 5 bases and J by 0 bases, leaving 12 bases between them. The CDR3 sequence is 14 residues long. Germline V gene sequence: CDR1 SQVTM, CDR2 ANQGSEA. This chain's CDR3 is CSVIGSASTDTQYF. CDR3 sequence (DNA): TGCAGCGTTATCGGGAGTGCTAGCACAGATACGCAGTATTTT.

This chain links TRBV7-7 with TRBJ2-5; 7 nucleotides agree with TRBD2. Germline loops: CDR1 SSHAT, CDR2 FNYEAQ (reference sequence). V lost 1 base and J lost 2; bases outside the gene matches: 4. The CDR3 is 15 amino acids. For the CDR3, the DNA is TGTGCCAGCAGCTTAGAGAGCGGGACTCAAGAGACCCAGTACTTC. Translating gives CASSLESGTQETQYF.

This chain uses TRBV12-5 with TRBJ2-7; D is perhaps TRBD1 (5 bases). Germline V gene data show CDR1 as LGHNT and CDR2 as FRNRAP. The CDR3 loop spans 16 amino acids. Trimming shortened V by 0 bases and J by 2 bases, and 14 bases separated the two germline ends. The CDR3 nucleotides are TGTGCTAGTGGTTTGGTATGGCAGGGCGTACCCTACGAGCAGTACTTC. Translated: CASGLVWQGVPYEQYF.

The chain couples TRBV5-6 to TRBJ1-2, with unresolved D. The V gene lost 0 bases and the J gene lost 4 bases, with 13 bases spanning the gap. Germline V gene data show CDR1 as SGHDT and CDR2 as YYEEEE. This CDR3 has 15 amino acids. CDR3 protein: CASSLARNPVYGYTF. In DNA, the CDR3 is TGTGCCAGCAGCTTGGCGAGAAATCCCGTCTATGGCTACACCTTC.

The gene calls are TRBV19 and TRBJ1-5; 7 nucleotides line up with TRBD1. Germline trimming cut 10 bases from V and 3 bases from J; bases unmatched to any gene: 9. This CDR3 has 14 residues. Germline assignment: CDR1 LNHDA and CDR2 SQIVND (reference sequence). DNA of the CDR3: TGTGCCACTGGATTGACAGGGACCAATCAGCCCCAGCATTTT. Protein product: CATGLTGTNQPQHF. The full variable domain, with the rest looked up from reference TRBV19 and TRBJ1-5, is DGGITQSPKYLFRKEGQNVTLSCEQNLNHDAMYWYRQDPGQGLRLIYYSQIVNDFQKGDIAEGYSVSREKKESFPLTVTSAQKNPTAFYLCATGLTGTNQPQHFGDGTRLSIL.

The rearrangement joins TRBV27 to TRBJ2-7; 8 nucleotides line up with TRBD2. V gave up 7 bases and J gave up 9 bases; unmatched junction bases: 14. CDR3 length equals 14 residues. The germline V gene encodes CDR1 MNHEY and CDR2 SMNVEV (reference sequence). The CDR3 region is CASTDRGGRRLQYF. CDR3 bases: TGTGCCAGCACCGATCGGGGGGGCCGAAGGTTGCAGTACTTC.

The chain combines TRBV6-1 with TRBJ2-7, with D perhaps TRBD1 (7 bases). Trimming pared 3 bases from V and 0 bases from J, leaving 15 bases between. Germline V gene sequence: CDR1 MNHNS, CDR2 SASEGT. The CDR3 covers 16 residues. The CDR3, as DNA: TGTGCCAGCAGTGAGGGGAGGCAGGGGGTCTCCTACGAGCAGTACTTC. Its protein product is CASSEGRQGVSYEQYF.